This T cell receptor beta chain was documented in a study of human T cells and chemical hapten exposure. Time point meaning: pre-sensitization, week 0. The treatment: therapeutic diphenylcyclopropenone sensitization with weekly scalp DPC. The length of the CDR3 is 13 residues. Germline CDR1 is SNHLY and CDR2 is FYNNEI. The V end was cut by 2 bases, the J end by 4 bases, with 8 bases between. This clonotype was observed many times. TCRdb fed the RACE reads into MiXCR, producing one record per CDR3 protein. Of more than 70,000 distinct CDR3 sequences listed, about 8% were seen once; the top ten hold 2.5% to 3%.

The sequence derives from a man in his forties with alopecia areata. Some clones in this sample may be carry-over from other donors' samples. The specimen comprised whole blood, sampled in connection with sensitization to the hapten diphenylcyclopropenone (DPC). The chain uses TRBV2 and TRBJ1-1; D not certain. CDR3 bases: TGTGCCAGCAGTGAAAGTAGGACCACTGAAGCTTTCTTT. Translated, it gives CASSESRTTEAFF.